This TCR beta chain is from a study of blood T cell repertoires in COVID-19 (dated by TCRdb to the early 2020s). A note on the overall study: Samples covering the acute and convalescent phases of COVID-19 were provided by collaborators in the United States, Italy and Spain. The sample metadata nearly always contained a de-identified subject ID, COVID-19 status, age in years and sex. HLA class I and class II types, where available, came from metadata supplied by the sample provider rather than from assay-based typing. Deeply sampled blood TCRbeta repertoires from subjects exposed to, actively infected with, or recovered from COVID-19 were included in the dataset. Samples were obtained from the ongoing ImmuneRACE study (first 160 participants) and from over 1,000 subjects provided by 6 global collaborators. The repertoires were released in a freely available public database meant as a resource for research on the immune response to SARS-CoV-2. The prospective study material was composed of cDNA or gDNA derived from T cells, B-cell-depleted T cells, or PBMCs. Results and caveats for the whole study, not just this receptor: Clinical and demographic metadata were provided uncurated, with the amount varying by source and participant.

The CDR3 measures 14 amino acids from cysteine to phenylalanine. The CDR3 DNA has 42 bases and is translated from base 1. CDR1 and CDR2 were assigned from the germline V gene (reference sequence) as LGHDT and YNNKEL. Ends trimmed: V by 3 bases, J by 7 bases; bases unmatched to a gene: 3. Points on this clone: Its antigen target is currently unknown. Base qualities were left out, and no much larger clone turns up one base away.

Whole blood was collected in K2EDTA tubes by collaborating institutions according to the institutions' own protocols. For TCRbeta analysis, collaborators shipped samples in one of three forms: frozen whole blood, isolated PBMCs, or DNA extracted from either of those sample types. TCRbeta CDR3 regions were amplified from genomic DNA by means of the immunoSEQ Assay, a bias-controlled multiplex PCR. Per the original workflow: Within the assay, amplification of reference gene primers was used to estimate how many nucleated cells each sample contained. To quantify the absolute abundance of each unique TCRbeta CDR3 rearrangement, sequence reads were collapsed and filtered. For each sample, productive Simpson clonality was calculated by taking the square root of Simpson's diversity index across productive rearrangements. This immuneACCESS table, as held by TCRdb, lists in-frame sequences with V and J called but not all clones. Of the missing ones, under half trace to an unresolved V gene in checked studies; the others have no known cause. The V and J calls and clone size come from that table; D and trimming were worked out from the DNA. The sample table lists approximately 44,000 clones, around 90% of them with a count of one. In total, the top ten clones hold around 30% of the sample.

The sequence was obtained from a woman aged 80 or over with acute or convalescent COVID-19. Sequencing was done on a sample of peripheral blood. The chain was built from TRBV3-1 (or the pseudogene TRBV3-2) and TRBJ1-6; 7 bases in the junction line up with TRBD1. The bases read TGTGCCAGCAGCCACCGGGACAGAAATTCACCCCTCCACTTT. Its translation reads: CASSHRDRNSPLHF.